This T cell receptor beta chain emerged from a study of blood T cell repertoires in COVID-19. This CDR3 has 14 amino acids. The junction had 3 bases not matched to a gene; V was cut back by 6 bases and J by 4 bases. Germline V lookup: CDR1 LNHDA, CDR2 SQIVND (reference sequence). Produced via immunoSEQ multiplex PCR; TCRdb's table is partial and in-frame only. The data show some 400,000 clones, around 92% seen once. The TCR comes from a woman in her twenties or thirties who had recovered from COVID-19. The V and J genes are TRBV19 and TRBJ2-1, with 10 bases fitting TRBD2. Sequenced sample: PBMCs or T cells enriched from blood (not recorded which). The CDR3 loop is CASRLAGLYNEQFF. The CDR3 DNA reads TGTGCCAGTAGACTAGCGGGACTATACAATGAGCAGTTCTTC.